This T cell receptor beta chain was identified during a study of blood T cell repertoires in COVID-19 (dated by TCRdb to about 2020). Describing the broader study: Collaborator samples came from the United States, Italy and Spain and covered acute and convalescent phases of COVID-19. The material from the prospective study consisted of cDNA or gDNA derived from T cells, B-cell-depleted T cells, or PBMCs. Deeply sampled blood TCRbeta repertoires from subjects exposed to, actively infected with, or recovered from COVID-19 were included in the dataset. The repertoires were released in a freely available public database meant as a resource for research on the immune response to SARS-CoV-2. The samples were drawn from two sources: the first 160 participants of the ongoing ImmuneRACE study, and approximately 1,300 subjects contributed by 6 global collaborators. Nearly every sample came with metadata listing a de-identified subject ID, COVID-19 status, age in years and sex. HLA class I and class II types, where available, came from metadata supplied by the sample provider rather than from assay-based typing. Broad study findings and their caveats: The amount of clinical and demographic metadata varied by source and participant and was provided uncurated.

Of note for this clone: It lacks a known antigen. No per-base quality is available; no much larger clone lies one base away.

Collaborating institutions collected whole blood in K2EDTA tubes following their own protocols. For TCRbeta analysis, collaborators shipped samples as frozen whole blood, isolated PBMCs, or DNA extracted from either of those sample types. The immunoSEQ Assay, a bias-controlled multiplex PCR, was used to amplify TCRbeta CDR3 regions from genomic DNA. The original methods were these. Nucleated cell counts per sample were estimated from amplification of reference gene primers within the assay. Sequence reads were collapsed and filtered to measure the absolute abundance of every unique TCRbeta CDR3 rearrangement. For each sample, productive Simpson clonality was calculated as the square root of Simpson's diversity index across productive rearrangements. TCRdb took this table from immuneACCESS and kept in-frame rearrangements with V and J called. Such tables lack part of the clones; where checked against another copy, unresolved V genes explain under half of the gap, and the rest is unexplained. The D gene and trimming were derived from the DNA, and the V and J assignments and clone size from that table. The sample table shows roughly 380,000 clones, and more than 65% are seen once. Together, the top ten hold 0.85% to 1.3% of the sample.

What was sequenced was peripheral blood. This sequence originates from a human donor with acute or convalescent COVID-19. The donor label of this sample is uncertain.

The CDR3: CASSFTGQETQYF. The DNA reads as follows: TGTGCCAGCAGTTTTACCGGCCAAGAGACCCAGTACTTC. The rearranged chain carries TRBV12-3 or TRBV12-4 and TRBJ2-5, with the D segment identity uncertain. At the junction V is shortened by 3 bases and J by 1 base, with 6 bases in between. Inclusive of the bounding cysteine and phenylalanine, the CDR3 is 13 residues long. The only DNA kept is the CDR3, 39 bases in frame from the first base.